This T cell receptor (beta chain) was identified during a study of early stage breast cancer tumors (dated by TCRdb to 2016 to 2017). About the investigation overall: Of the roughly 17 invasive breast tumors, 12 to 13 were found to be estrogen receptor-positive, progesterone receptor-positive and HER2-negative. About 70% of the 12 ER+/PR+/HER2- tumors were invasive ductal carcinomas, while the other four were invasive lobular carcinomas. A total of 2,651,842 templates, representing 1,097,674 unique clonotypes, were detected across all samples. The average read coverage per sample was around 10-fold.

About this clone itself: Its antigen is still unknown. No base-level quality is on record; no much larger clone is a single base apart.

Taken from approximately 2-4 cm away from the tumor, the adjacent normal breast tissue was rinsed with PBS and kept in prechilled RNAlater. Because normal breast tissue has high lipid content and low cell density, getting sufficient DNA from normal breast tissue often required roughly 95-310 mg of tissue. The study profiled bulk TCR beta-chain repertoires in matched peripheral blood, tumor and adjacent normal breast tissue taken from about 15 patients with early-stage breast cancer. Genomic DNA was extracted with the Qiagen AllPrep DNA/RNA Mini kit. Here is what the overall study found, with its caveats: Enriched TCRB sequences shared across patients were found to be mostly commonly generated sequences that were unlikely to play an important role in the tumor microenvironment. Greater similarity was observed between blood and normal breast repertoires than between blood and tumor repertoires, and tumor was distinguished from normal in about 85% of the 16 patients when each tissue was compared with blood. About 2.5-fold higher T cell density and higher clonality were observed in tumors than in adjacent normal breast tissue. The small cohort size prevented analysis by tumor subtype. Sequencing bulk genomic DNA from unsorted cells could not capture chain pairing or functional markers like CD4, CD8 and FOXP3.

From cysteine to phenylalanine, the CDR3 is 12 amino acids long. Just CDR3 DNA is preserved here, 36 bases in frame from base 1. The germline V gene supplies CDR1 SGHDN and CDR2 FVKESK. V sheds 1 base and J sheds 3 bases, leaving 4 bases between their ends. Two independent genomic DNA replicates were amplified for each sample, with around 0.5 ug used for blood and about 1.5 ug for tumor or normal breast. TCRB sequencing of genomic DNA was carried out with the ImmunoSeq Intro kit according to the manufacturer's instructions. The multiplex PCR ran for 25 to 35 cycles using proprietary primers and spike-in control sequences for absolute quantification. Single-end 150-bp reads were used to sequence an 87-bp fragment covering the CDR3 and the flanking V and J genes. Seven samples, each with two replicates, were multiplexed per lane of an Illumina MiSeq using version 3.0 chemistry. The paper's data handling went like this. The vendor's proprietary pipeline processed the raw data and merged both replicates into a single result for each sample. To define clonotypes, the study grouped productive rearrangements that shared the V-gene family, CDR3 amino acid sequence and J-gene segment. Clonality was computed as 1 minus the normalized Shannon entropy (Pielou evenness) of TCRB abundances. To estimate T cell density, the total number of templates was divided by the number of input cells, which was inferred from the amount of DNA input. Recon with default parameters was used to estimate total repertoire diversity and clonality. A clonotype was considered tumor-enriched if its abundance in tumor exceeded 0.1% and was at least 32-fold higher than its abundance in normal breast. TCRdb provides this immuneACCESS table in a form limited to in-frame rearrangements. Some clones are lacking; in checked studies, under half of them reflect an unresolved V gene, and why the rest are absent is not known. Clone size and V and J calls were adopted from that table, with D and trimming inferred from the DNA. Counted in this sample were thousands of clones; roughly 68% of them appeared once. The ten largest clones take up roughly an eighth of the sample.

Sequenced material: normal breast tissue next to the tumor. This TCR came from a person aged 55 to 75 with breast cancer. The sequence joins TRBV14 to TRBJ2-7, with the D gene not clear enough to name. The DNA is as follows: TGTGCCAGCAGCCAAGTGGTCTACGAGCAGTACTTC. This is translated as CASSQVVYEQYF.